The T cell receptor beta chain described here comes from a study of neurological immune-mediated disorders. Regarding time point: technical triplicate 2. Regarding the study as a whole: No CDR3 amino acid sequences recurred among expanded clones across subjects, suggesting private repertoires in all groups.

The CDR3 is made up of 13 amino acids. The ends were cut back, 1 base at V and 2 bases at J, with 4 bases in the middle. The germline CDR1 and CDR2 sequences are SGHTA and FQGNSA. The team produced cDNA through 5'RACE using 10-nucleotide random UMIs. TCRdb processed the 5' RACE reads anew with MiXCR; each CDR3 protein has one entry. The sample contains about 59,000 distinct CDR3 sequences, 24% of which appear only once. This clonotype was detected many times. The antigen remains undetermined. The receptor was derived from a man in his 60s with HTLV-1-associated myelopathy (HAM/TSP). The sample was PBMCs. The rearrangement uses TRBV7-2 and TRBJ2-3; D remains ambiguous. CDR3 loop: CASSLDYTDTQYF. The CDR3 DNA is TGTGCCAGCAGCTTAGACTACACAGATACGCAGTATTTT.